This T cell receptor (beta chain) was obtained from a study of blood T cell repertoires in COVID-19 (dated by TCRdb to about 2020). Study-level background: Collaborator samples came from the United States, Italy and Spain and covered acute and convalescent phases of COVID-19. The material from the prospective study consisted of cDNA or gDNA derived from T cells, B-cell-depleted T cells, or PBMCs. Subjects who had been exposed to COVID-19, were actively infected with it, or had recovered from it provided the deeply sampled blood TCRbeta repertoires that made up the dataset. The repertoires were released in a freely available public database meant as a resource for research on the immune response to SARS-CoV-2. Samples came from the ongoing ImmuneRACE study (first 160 participants) plus 1,254 subjects from 6 global collaborators. The sample metadata nearly always contained a de-identified subject ID, COVID-19 status, age in years and sex. Where available, HLA class I and class II types were taken from metadata supplied by the sample provider and were not determined by assay-based typing. Findings and caveats that apply to the study as a whole: How much clinical and demographic metadata was included differed by source and by participant, and the metadata was provided uncurated.

The V and J ends are trimmed by 4 bases and 0 bases, leaving 15 bases between them. From the germline V gene, CDR1 is SGDLS and CDR2 is YYNGEE. Taken from cysteine to phenylalanine, the CDR3 has 16 residues. The kept DNA is CDR3 alone, 48 bases in frame from the first base. The immunoSEQ Assay, a bias-controlled multiplex PCR, was used to amplify TCRbeta CDR3 regions from genomic DNA. Under the source paper's analysis protocol: Nucleated cell counts per sample were estimated from amplification of reference gene primers within the assay. To quantify the absolute abundance of each unique TCRbeta CDR3 rearrangement, sequence reads were collapsed and filtered. For each sample, productive Simpson clonality was calculated as the square root of Simpson's diversity index across productive rearrangements. TCRdb re-hosts the immuneACCESS table, in-frame sequences only. Its copies lack some clones; in the studies checked, an unresolved V gene accounts for under half of them, and the cause for the rest is not known. The DNA gave D and trimming, while V, J and clone size come from that table. This sample lists a few hundred thousand clones; 82% were detected once. The ten most abundant clones make up about 3.4% of the sample.

Collaborating institutions collected whole blood in K2EDTA tubes following their own protocols. For TCRbeta analysis, collaborators shipped samples as frozen whole blood, isolated PBMCs, or DNA extracted from either of those sample types. Worth noting for this clone: The specificity of this receptor is unknown. Per-nucleotide qualities are absent, and no much larger clonotype sits a single base away.

The sequence links TRBV9 to TRBJ2-3; TRBD2 is possibly the D segment (6 matching bases). Sequencing was carried out using peripheral blood. The receptor comes from a woman aged 18 to 35 with acute or convalescent COVID-19. Here is the DNA: TGTGCCAGCAGCCACCTGGAAAGCGGGAGCACAGATACGCAGTATTTT. Its translation is CASSHLESGSTDTQYF.